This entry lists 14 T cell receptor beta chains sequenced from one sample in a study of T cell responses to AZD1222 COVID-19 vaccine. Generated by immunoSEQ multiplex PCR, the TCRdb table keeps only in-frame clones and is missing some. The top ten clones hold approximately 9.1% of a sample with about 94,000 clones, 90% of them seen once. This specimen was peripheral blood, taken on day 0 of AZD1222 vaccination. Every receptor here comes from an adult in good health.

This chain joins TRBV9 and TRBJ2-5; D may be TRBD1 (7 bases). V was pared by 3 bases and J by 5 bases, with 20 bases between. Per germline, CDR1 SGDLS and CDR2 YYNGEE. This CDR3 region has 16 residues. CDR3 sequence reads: CASSAQGGGGAETQYF. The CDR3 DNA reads TGTGCCAGCAGCGCCCAGGGAGGAGGGGGCGCGGAGACCCAGTACTTC.

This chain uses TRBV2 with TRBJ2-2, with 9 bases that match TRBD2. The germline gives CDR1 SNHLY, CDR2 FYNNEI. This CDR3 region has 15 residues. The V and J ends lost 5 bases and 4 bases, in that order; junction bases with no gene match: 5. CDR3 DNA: TGTGCCAGCAGTTTAAGCGGGGGGCCCACCGGGGAGCTGTTTTTT. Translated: CASSLSGGPTGELFF.

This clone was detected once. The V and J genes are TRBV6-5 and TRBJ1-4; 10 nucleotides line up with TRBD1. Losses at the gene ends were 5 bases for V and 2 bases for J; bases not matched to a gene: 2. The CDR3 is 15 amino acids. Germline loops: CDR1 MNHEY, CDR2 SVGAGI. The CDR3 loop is CASSKTGGTNEKLFF. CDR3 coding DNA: TGTGCCAGCAGTAAGACAGGGGGCACTAATGAAAAACTGTTTTTT.

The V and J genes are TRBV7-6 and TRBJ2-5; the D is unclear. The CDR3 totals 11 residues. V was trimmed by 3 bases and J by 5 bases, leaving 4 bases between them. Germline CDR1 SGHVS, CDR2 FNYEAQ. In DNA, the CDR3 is TGTGCCAGCAGCTTCGCCGAGACCCAGTACTTC. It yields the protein CASSFAETQYF. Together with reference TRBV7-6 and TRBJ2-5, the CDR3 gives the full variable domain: GAGVSQSPRYKVTKRGQDVALRCDPISGHVSLYWYRQALGQGPEFLTYFNYEAQQDKSGLPNDRFSAERPEGSISTLTIQRTEQRDSAMYRCASSFAETQYFGPGTRLLVL.

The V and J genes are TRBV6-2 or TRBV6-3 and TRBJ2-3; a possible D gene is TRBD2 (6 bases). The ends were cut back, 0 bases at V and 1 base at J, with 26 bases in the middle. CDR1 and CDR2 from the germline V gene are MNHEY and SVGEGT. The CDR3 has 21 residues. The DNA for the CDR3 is TGTGCCAGCAGTTACTCGACGGCGGGACGTCTTCGCGGGGCGGGCACAGATACGCAGTATTTT. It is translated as CASSYSTAGRLRGAGTDTQYF.

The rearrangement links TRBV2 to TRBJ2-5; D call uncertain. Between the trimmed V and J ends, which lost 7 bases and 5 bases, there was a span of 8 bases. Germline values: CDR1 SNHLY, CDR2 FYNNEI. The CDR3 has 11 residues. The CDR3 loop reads CASMTHETQYF. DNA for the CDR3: TGTGCCAGCATGACCCACGAGACCCAGTACTTC.

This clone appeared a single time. DNA of the CDR3: TGTGCCAGCAGCCAGACTTTAAGCTCCTATAATTCACCCCTCCACTTT. This codes for CASSQTLSSYNSPLHF. The chain recombines TRBV6-6 with TRBJ1-6; unclear D gene. Germline CDR1 MNHNY, CDR2 SVGAGI (reference sequence). V shed 6 bases and J shed 0 bases, with 12 bases lying between them. The CDR3 spans 16 residues.

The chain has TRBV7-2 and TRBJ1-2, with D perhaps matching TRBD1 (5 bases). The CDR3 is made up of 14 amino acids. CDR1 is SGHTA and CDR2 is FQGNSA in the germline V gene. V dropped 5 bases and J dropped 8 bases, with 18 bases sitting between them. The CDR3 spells CASSPGTGEEGYTF. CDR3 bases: TGTGCCAGCAGCCCAGGGACCGGGGAGGAGGGCTACACCTTC.

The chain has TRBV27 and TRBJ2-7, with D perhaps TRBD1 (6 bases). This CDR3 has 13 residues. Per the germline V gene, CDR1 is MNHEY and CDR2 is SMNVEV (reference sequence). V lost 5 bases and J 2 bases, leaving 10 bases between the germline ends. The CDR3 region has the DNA TGTGCCAGCAGTCACCGGGACACCTACGAGCAGTACTTC. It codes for CASSHRDTYEQYF.

CDR3 in amino acids: CASSLTSGNTIYF. The CDR3 DNA sequence: TGTGCCAGCAGTTTAACCTCTGGAAACACCATATATTTT. This chain links TRBV12-3 or TRBV12-4 with TRBJ1-3; the D is unclear. Deletions cut 2 bases from V and 0 bases from J, with 2 bases between. CDR3 length: 13 residues.

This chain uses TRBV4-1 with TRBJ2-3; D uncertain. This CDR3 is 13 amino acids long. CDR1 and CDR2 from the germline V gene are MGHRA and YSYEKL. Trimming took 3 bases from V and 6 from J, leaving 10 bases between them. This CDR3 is CASSQAPPDTQYF. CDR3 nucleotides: TGCGCCAGCAGCCAGGCTCCCCCGGATACGCAGTATTTT.

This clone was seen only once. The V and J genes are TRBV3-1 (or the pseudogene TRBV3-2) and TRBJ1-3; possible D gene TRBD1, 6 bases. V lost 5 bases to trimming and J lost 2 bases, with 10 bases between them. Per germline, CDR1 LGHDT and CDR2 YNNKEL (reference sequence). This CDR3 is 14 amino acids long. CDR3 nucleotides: TGTGCCAGCAGCTCAAGGACAGCTGGAAACACCATATATTTT. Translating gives CASSSRTAGNTIYF.

CDR3 loop: CASSSLPGRGANSNYGYTF. DNA for the CDR3: TGTGCCAGCAGCTCTCTACCTGGGCGGGGGGCAAACTCTAACTATGGCTACACCTTC. The chain uses TRBV7-9 and TRBJ1-2, with D possibly TRBD1 on 6 matching bases. Germline loops: CDR1 SEHNR, CDR2 FQNEAQ (reference sequence). The V and J ends lost 4 bases and 0 bases respectively, with 24 bases between them. This CDR3 has 19 amino acids.

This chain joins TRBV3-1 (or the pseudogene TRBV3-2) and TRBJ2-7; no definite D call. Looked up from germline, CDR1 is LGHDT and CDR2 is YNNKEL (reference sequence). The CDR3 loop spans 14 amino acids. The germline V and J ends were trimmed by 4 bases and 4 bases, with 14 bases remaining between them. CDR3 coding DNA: TGTGCCAGCAGCCCAGCTTTTGAAAGGTACGAGCAGTACTTC. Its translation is CASSPAFERYEQYF.